This T cell receptor beta chain was recovered during a study of neurological immune-mediated disorders. Germline V gene data show CDR1 as SGHRS and CDR2 as YFSETQ. Trimming left V 4 bases short and J 0 bases short, with 11 bases between. The CDR3 runs to 16 residues. Time point here: longitudinal time-point 2. The cDNA was generated by 5'RACE with 10-nucleotide random UMIs. TCRdb ran MiXCR on the 5' RACE reads and lists one entry per CDR3 protein. The sample includes about 80,000 distinct CDR3 sequences, around 6% of them seen just once. V and J are TRBV5-1 and TRBJ2-6; D not certain. This sequence originates from a woman aged 55-70 years with multiple sclerosis. Sequenced sample: PBMCs. The CDR3 spells CASSTGTVSGANVLTF. CDR3 coding DNA: TGCGCCAGCAGCACCGGAACAGTCTCTGGGGCCAACGTCCTGACTTTC.